Listed here are 5 T cell receptor beta chains from one sample, sequenced in a study of human CD8 memory T cell subsets. A UMI-labeled 5' RACE approach was the method that produced the TCR beta libraries. TCRdb re-called the 5' RACE reads and shows each CDR3 protein once, DNA omitted. The listing records approximately 7,500 distinct CDR3 sequences. Specimen: CD8+ T cells from PBMCs. These receptors came from a human donor in good health.

J is TRBJ2-2 and V is TRBV19; TCRdb's D gene call, TRBD1, goes unchecked for lack of DNA. CDR3 length equals 14 residues. The germline gives CDR1 LNHDA, CDR2 SQIVND (reference sequence). The chain's CDR3 is CASRTGMAEGELFF.

According to its frequency, this clonotype is medium-sized (0.01 to 0.1%). The chain couples TRBV11-2 to TRBJ2-7; TCRdb names TRBD2, which stays unverified in the absence of DNA. CDR1 is SGHAT, CDR2 FQNNGV, per germline. This CDR3 spans 13 amino acids. The CDR3 region is CASSWDYPYEQYF. Combining the CDR3 with reference TRBV11-2 and TRBJ2-7 gives the whole variable domain EAGVAQSPRYKIIEKRQSVAFWCNPISGHATLYWYQQILGQGPKLLIQFQNNGVVDDSQLPKDRFSAERLKGVDSTLKIQPAKLEDSAVYLCASSWDYPYEQYFGPGTRLTVT.

This clonotype is deemed medium-sized (0.01 to 0.1%) by its frequency. The chain recombines TRBV21-1 with TRBJ1-5; TCRdb's D call, TRBD1, is unchecked because there is no DNA. TRBV21-1 is labeled a pseudogene. The CDR3 spans 17 residues. CDR3 loop: CASSKGRGSPGVQPQHF.

V usage is TRBV9 and J usage is TRBJ2-1. The CDR3 extends over 11 amino acids. CDR1 SGDLS and CDR2 YYNGEE come from the germline V gene. CDR3 region: CASSVGTEQFF. The full variable domain, rest sourced from reference TRBV9 and TRBJ2-1, is DSGVTQTPKHLITATGQRVTLRCSPRSGDLSVYWYQQSLDQGLQFLIQYYNGEERAKGNILERFSAQQFPDLHSELNLSSLELGDSALYFCASSVGTEQFFGPGTRLTVL.

The chain joins TRBV15 to TRBJ2-1. Germline loops: CDR1 LNHNV, CDR2 YYDKDF (reference sequence). The CDR3 covers 16 residues. The CDR3 spells CATSRELAGARNEQFF.